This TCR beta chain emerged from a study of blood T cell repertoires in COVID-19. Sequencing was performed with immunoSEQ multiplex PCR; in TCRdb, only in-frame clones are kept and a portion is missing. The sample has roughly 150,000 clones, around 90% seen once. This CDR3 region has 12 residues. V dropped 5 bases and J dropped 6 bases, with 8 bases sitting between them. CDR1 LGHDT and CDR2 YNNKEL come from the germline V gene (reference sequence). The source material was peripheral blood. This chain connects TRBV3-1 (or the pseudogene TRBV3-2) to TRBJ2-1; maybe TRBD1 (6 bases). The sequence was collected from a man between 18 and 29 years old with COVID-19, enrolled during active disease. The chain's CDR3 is CASSYRVNEQFF. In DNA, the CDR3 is TGTGCCAGCAGCTACAGGGTCAATGAGCAGTTCTTC.